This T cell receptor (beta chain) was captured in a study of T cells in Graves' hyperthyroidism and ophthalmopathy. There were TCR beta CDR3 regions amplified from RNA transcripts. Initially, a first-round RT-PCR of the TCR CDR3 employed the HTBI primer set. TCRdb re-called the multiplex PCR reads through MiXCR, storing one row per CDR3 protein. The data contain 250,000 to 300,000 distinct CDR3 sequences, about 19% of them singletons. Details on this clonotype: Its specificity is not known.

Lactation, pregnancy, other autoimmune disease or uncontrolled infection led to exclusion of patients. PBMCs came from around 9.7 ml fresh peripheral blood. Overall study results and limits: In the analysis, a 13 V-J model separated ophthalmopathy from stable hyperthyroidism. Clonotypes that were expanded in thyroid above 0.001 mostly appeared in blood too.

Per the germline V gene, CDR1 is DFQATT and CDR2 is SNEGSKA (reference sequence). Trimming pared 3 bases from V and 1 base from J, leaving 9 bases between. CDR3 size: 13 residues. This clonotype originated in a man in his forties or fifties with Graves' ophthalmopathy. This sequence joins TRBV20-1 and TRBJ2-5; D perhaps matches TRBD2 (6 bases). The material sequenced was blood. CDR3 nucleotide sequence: TGCAGTGCTAGGGCGGGGTTCCAAGAGACCCAGTACTTC. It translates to CSARAGFQETQYF.